This TCR beta chain was recorded in a study of cytomegalovirus exposure and HLA in healthy donors. General observations from the study: It was 150 or so TCR beta chains that were listed as cytomegalovirus-associated.

With respect to this clone: Its antigen is unidentified.

Measured with immunoSEQ multiplex PCR; TCRdb has only the in-frame clones, and not every one. The table has about 64,000 clones, more than 85% seen once. Deletions cut 6 bases from V and 4 bases from J, with 12 bases between. Germline values: CDR1 MNHEY, CDR2 SMNVEV (reference sequence). The CDR3 is made up of 14 amino acids. Sequencing was performed on PBMCs. This rearrangement joins TRBV27 to TRBJ2-2; D is ambiguous. The sequence derives from a woman aged 18-30 years in good health and CMV-seronegative. CDR3 residues: CASSHYPITGELFF. CDR3 DNA: TGTGCCAGCAGCCACTACCCTATCACCGGGGAGCTGTTTTTT.